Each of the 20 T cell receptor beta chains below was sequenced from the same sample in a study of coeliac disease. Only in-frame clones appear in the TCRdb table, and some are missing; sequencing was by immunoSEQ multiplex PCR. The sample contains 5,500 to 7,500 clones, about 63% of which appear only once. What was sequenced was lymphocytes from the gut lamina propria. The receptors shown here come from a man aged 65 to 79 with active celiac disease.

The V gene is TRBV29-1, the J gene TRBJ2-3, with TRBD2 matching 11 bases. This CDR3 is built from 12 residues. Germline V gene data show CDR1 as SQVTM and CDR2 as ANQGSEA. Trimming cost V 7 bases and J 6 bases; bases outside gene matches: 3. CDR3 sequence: CSARLAGDTQYF. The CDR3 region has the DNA TGCAGCGCCCGACTAGCGGGGGATACGCAGTATTTT.

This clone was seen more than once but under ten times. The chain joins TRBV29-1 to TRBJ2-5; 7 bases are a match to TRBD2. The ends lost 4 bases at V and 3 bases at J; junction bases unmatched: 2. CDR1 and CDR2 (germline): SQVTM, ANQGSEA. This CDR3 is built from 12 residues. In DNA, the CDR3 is TGCAGCGTTGTTCGGGGGGAAGAGACCCAGTACTTC. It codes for CSVVRGEETQYF.

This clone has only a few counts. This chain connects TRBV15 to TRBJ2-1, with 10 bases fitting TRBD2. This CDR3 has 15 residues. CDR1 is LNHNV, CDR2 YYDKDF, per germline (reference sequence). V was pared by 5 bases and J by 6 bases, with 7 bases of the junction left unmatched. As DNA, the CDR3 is TGTGCCACCAGCGTCAGCGGGAGGGCCTCCAATGAGCAGTTCTTC. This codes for CATSVSGRASNEQFF.

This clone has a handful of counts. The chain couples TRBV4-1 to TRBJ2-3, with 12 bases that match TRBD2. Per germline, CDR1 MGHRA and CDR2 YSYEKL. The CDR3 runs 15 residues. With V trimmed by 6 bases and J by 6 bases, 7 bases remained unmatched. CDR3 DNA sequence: TGCGCCAGCAGTAGGACTAGCGGGGACGGGGATACGCAGTATTTT. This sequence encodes CASSRTSGDGDTQYF.

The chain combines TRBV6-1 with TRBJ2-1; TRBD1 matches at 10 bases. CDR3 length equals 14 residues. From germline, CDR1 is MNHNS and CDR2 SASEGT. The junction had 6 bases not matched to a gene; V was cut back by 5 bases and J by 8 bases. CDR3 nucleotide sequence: TGTGCCAGCAGTATGACAGGGGGCAACTATGAGCAGTTCTTC. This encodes CASSMTGGNYEQFF.

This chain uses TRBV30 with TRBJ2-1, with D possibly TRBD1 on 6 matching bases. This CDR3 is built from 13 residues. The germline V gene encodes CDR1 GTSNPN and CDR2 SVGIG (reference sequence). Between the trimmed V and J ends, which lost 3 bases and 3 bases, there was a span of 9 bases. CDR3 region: CAWRQGFYNEQFF. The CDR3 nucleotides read TGTGCCTGGAGACAGGGTTTCTACAATGAGCAGTTCTTC.

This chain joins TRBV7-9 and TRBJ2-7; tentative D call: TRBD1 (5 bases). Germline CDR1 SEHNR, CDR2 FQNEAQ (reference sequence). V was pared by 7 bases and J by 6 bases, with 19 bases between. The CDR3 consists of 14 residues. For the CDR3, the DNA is TGTGCCAGCAACACAGGACGGCTTGTTGGCGAGCAGTACTTC. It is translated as CASNTGRLVGEQYF.

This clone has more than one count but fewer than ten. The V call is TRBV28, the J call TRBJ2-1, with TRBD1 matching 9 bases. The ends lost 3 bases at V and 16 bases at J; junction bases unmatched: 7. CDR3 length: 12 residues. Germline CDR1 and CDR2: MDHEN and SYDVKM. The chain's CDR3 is CASSFVTGGFFF. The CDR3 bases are TGTGCCAGCAGTTTTGTAACAGGGGGCTTTTTCTTC.

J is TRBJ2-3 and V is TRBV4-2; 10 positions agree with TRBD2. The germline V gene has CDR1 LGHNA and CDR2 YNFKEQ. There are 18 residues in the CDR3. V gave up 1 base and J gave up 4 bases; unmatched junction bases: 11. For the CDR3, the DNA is TGTGCCAGCAGCCAAGCCGGGGTCAGCGGGGGGGCCGCAGATACGCAGTATTTT. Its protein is CASSQAGVSGGAADTQYF.

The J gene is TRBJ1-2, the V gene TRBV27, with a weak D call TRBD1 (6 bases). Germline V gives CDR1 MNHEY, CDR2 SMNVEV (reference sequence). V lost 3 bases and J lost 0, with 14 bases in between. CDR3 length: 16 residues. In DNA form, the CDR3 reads TGTGCCAGCAGTTTCCTTGAAGGGACAACTAACTATGGCTACACCTTC. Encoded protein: CASSFLEGTTNYGYTF.

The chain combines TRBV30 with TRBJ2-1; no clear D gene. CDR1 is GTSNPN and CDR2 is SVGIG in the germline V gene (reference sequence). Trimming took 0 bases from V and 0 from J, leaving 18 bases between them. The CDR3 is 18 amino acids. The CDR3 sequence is CAWSVLDYRPSSYNEQFF. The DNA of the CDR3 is TGTGCCTGGAGTGTGCTAGATTACCGACCTAGCTCCTACAATGAGCAGTTCTTC.

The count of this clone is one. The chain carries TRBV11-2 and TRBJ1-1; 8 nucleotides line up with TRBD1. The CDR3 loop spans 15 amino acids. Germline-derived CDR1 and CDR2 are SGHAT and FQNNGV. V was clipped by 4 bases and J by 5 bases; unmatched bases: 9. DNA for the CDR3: TGTGCCAGCAGCTCACTGACAGGGGCGATGACTGAAGCTTTCTTT. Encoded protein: CASSSLTGAMTEAFF.

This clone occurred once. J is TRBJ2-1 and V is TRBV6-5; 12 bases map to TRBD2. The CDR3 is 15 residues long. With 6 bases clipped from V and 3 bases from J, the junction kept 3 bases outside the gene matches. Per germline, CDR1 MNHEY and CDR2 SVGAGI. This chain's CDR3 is CASSRTSGNYNEQFF. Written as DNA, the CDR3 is TGTGCCAGCAGCCGGACTAGCGGGAACTACAATGAGCAGTTCTTC.

CDR3 in DNA: TGTGCCAGCAGCTTAGTTGGGACTAAGCCAACGGATACGCAGTATTTT. Residues: CASSLVGTKPTDTQYF. The J gene is TRBJ2-3, the V gene TRBV11-2, with TRBD2 identical over 7 bases. V was pared by 1 base and J by 6 bases, with 10 bases of the junction left unmatched. The germline V gene has CDR1 SGHAT and CDR2 FQNNGV. The CDR3 sequence is 16 residues long.

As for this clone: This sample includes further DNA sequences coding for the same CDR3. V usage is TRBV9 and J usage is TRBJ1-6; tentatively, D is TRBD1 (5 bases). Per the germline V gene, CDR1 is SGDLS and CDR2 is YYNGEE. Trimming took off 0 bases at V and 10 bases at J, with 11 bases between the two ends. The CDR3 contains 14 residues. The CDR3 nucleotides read TGTGCCAGCAGCGTAGCTGCAGGGAACTCACCCCTCCACTTT. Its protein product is CASSVAAGNSPLHF.

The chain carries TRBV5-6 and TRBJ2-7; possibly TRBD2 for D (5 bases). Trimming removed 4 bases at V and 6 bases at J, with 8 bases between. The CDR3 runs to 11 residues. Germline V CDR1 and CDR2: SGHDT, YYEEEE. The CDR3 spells CASSLATEQYF. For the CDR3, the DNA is TGTGCCAGCAGCCTAGCAACCGAGCAGTACTTC.

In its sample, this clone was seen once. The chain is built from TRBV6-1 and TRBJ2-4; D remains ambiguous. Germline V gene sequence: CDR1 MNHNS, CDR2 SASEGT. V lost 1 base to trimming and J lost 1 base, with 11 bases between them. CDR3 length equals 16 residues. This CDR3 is CASSEGPAVAKNIQYF. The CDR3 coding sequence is TGTGCCAGCAGTGAAGGGCCCGCTGTGGCCAAAAACATTCAGTACTTC.

The DNA for the CDR3 is TGTGCCAGCAGCTTAGGACTAGCGGCCGGGGAGCTGTTTTTT. It specifies CASSLGLAAGELFF. The chain has TRBV7-2 and TRBJ2-2; the match to TRBD2 covers 9 bases. CDR3 length: 14 amino acids. The V segment lost 1 base and the J segment 6 bases; nucleotides outside the gene matches: 0. Germline-derived CDR1 and CDR2 are SGHTA and FQGNSA.

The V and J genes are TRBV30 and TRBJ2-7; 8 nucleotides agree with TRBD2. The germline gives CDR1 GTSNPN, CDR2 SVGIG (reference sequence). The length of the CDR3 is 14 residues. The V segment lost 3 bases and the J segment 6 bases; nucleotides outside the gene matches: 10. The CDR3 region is CAWSSTGLAREQYF. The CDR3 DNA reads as TGTGCCTGGAGCTCCACCGGACTAGCCCGCGAGCAGTACTTC.

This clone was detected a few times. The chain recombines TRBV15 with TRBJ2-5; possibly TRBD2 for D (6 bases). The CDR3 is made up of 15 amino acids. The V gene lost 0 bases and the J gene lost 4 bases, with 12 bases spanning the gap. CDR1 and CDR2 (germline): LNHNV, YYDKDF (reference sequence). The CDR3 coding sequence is TGTGCCACCAGCAGAGATCGGAGGGGTGGAGAGACCCAGTACTTC. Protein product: CATSRDRRGGETQYF.